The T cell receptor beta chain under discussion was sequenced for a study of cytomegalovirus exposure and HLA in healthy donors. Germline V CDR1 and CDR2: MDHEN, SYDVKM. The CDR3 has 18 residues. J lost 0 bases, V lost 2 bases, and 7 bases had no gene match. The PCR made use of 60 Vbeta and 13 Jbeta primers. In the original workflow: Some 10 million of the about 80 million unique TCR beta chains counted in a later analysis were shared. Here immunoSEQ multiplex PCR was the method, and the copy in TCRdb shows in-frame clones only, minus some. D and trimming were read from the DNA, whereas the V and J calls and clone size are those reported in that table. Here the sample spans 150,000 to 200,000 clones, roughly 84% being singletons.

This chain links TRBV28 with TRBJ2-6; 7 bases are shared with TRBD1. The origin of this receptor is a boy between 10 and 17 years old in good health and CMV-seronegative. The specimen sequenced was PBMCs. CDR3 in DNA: TGTGCCAGCAGTTTACCCGGACAGGCGAGCTCTGGGGCCAACGTCCTGACTTTC. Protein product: CASSLPGQASSGANVLTF.